This TCR beta chain was sequenced in a study of cytomegalovirus exposure and HLA in healthy donors. Across the whole study: Early on, a data release was issued that held 85 million to 95 million unique TCRs from HLA-typed donors.

Study results and caveats: The likely origin of a cluster of highly shared sequence variants was a sequencing artifact. TCR beta chains numbering approximately 150 were designated cytomegalovirus-associated.

On this clone: The antigen is undetermined.

Primers for the PCR totalled 60 Vbeta and 13 Jbeta. Data came from immunoSEQ multiplex PCR; TCRdb stores just in-frame clones and leaves some out. Of about 120,000 clones listed, roughly 87% are singletons. Sequencing input: PBMCs. The TCR originated in a woman aged 18-29 years in good health and CMV-seronegative.

The CDR3 sequence: CASSQATASGSYNEQFF. Here the CDR3 DNA reads TGCGCCAGCAGCCAAGCGACCGCTAGTGGCTCCTACAATGAGCAGTTCTTC. This rearrangement joins TRBV4-1 to TRBJ2-1; no firm D call. V shed 1 base and J shed 0 bases, with 13 bases lying between them. This CDR3 contains 17 residues. The germline V gene has CDR1 MGHRA and CDR2 YSYEKL.